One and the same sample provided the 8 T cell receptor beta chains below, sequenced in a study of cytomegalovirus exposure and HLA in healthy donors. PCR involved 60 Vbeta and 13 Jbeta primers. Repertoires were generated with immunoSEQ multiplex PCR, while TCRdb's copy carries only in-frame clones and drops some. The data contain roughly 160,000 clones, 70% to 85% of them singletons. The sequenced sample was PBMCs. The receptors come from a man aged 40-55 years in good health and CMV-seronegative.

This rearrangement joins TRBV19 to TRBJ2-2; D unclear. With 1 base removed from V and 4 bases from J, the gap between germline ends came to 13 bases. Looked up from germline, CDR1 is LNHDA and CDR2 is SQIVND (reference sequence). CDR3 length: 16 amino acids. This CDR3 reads CASSIVTGLSTGELFF. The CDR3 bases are TGTGCCAGTAGTATAGTTACCGGGTTAAGCACCGGGGAGCTGTTTTTT.

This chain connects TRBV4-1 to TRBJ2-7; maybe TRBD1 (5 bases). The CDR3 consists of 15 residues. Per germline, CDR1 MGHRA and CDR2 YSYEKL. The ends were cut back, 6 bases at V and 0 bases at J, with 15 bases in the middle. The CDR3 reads CASSLGDSSSYEQYF. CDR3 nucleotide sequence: TGCGCCAGCAGTCTAGGGGATTCTAGCTCCTACGAGCAGTACTTC.

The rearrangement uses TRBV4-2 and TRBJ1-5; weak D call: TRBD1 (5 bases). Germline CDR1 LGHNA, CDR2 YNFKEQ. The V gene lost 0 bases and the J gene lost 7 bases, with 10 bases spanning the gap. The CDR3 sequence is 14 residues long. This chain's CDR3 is CASSQDQGAQPQHF. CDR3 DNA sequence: TGTGCCAGCAGCCAAGATCAAGGGGCACAGCCCCAGCATTTT.

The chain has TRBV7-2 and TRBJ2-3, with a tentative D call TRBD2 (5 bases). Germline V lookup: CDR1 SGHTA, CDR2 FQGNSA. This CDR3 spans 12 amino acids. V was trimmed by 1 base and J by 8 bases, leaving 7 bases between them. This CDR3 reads CASSLDEGTQYF. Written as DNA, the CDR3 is TGTGCCAGCAGCTTAGACGAGGGTACGCAGTATTTT.

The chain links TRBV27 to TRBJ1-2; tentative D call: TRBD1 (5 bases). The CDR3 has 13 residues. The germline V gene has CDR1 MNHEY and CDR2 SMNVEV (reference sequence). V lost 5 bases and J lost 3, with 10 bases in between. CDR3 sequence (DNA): TGTGCCAGCAGTCCCGGGGGACACTATGGCTACACCTTC. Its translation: CASSPGGHYGYTF.

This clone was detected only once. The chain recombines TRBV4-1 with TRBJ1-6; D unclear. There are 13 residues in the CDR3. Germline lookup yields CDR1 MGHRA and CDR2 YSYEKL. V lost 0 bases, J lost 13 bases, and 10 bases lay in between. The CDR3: CASSQDMGRPLHF. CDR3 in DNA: TGCGCCAGCAGCCAAGATATGGGGAGGCCCCTCCACTTT.

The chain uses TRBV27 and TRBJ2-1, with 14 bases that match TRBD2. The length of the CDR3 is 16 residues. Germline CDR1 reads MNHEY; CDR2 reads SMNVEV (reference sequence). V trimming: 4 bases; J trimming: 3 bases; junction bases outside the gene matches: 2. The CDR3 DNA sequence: TGTGCCAGCAGTTCGGGGACTAGCGGGAGCTACAATGAGCAGTTCTTC. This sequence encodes CASSSGTSGSYNEQFF.

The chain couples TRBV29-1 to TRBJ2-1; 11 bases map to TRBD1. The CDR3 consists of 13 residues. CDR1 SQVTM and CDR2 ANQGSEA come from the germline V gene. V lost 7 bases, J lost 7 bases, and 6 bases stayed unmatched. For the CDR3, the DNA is TGCAGCGGACGGACAGGGGGCAGGAATGAGCAGTTCTTC. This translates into CSGRTGGRNEQFF.